These 10 T cell receptor beta chains originate from one sample sequenced in a study of T cells in Graves' hyperthyroidism and ophthalmopathy. Amplified regions were TCR beta CDR3 sequences from RNA transcripts. The TCR CDR3 first-round RT-PCR relied on the HTBI primer set. TCRdb independently ran MiXCR on the multiplex PCR reads; one entry per CDR3 protein. The sample has a few hundred thousand distinct CDR3 sequences; about 18% are singletons. Sequenced sample: blood. These TCRs come from a woman in her 50s with Graves' hyperthyroidism.

This clonotype has a count of ten or more. V gene TRBV11-2 combines with J gene TRBJ2-7, with a possible D match to TRBD2 (5 bases). Germline CDR1 and CDR2: SGHAT and FQNNGV. Deletions cut 3 bases from V and 2 bases from J, with 11 bases between. The CDR3 runs to 14 residues. In DNA form, the CDR3 reads TGTGCCAGCAGCTTTTCCCACGGGACCTACGAGCAGTACTTC. This gives the protein CASSFSHGTYEQYF.

This clonotype was counted many times. The V call is TRBV11-2, the J call TRBJ2-7; TRBD1 matches 7 bases. This CDR3 comprises 16 residues. CDR1 and CDR2 (germline): SGHAT, FQNNGV. Trimming at V came to 5 bases and at J to 2 bases, leaving 12 bases not matched to a gene. CDR3 amino acids: CASSPVSRQGTYEQYF. CDR3 in DNA: TGTGCCAGCAGCCCAGTCTCACGACAGGGAACCTACGAGCAGTACTTC. Combining the CDR3 with reference TRBV11-2 and TRBJ2-7 gives the whole variable domain EAGVAQSPRYKIIEKRQSVAFWCNPISGHATLYWYQQILGQGPKLLIQFQNNGVVDDSQLPKDRFSAERLKGVDSTLKIQPAKLEDSAVYLCASSPVSRQGTYEQYFGPGTRLTVT.

This clonotype was observed a handful of times. The chain employs TRBV5-1 and TRBJ1-1; tentatively, D is TRBD1 (6 bases). The germline V and J ends were trimmed by 0 bases and 4 bases, with 16 bases remaining between them. Germline assignment: CDR1 SGHRS and CDR2 YFSETQ. This CDR3 contains 16 residues. In nucleotides, the CDR3 is TGCGCCAGCAGCTTGGAAAGGGGGGACGGAGGCACTGAAGCTTTCTTT. Translating gives CASSLERGDGGTEAFF.

The genes are TRBV11-2 and TRBJ2-1; D is perhaps TRBD1 (5 bases). Germline CDR1 SGHAT, CDR2 FQNNGV. This CDR3 has 15 amino acids. V lost 6 bases and J 1 base, leaving 13 bases between the germline ends. DNA for the CDR3: TGTGCCAGCAGAAGACAGTTCGAGTCCTACAATGAGCAGTTCTTC. Its protein is CASRRQFESYNEQFF.

The gene calls are TRBV6-6 and TRBJ2-1, with D possibly called TRBD1 or TRBD2 (5 bases each). V lost 2 bases, J lost 6 bases, and 14 bases lay in between. CDR1 and CDR2 from the germline V gene are MNHNY and SVGAGI (reference sequence). The CDR3 has 15 residues. This chain's CDR3 is CASSYAERGGNEQFF. Here the CDR3 DNA reads TGTGCCAGCAGTTACGCCGAGAGGGGCGGCAATGAGCAGTTCTTC.

This clonotype was picked up a small number of times. The chain joins TRBV6-1 to TRBJ2-3; a weak D match, TRBD1 (5 bases). The germline gives CDR1 MNHNS, CDR2 SASEGT. Trimming left V 6 bases short and J 0 bases short, with 7 bases between. The CDR3 sequence is 13 residues long. For the CDR3, the DNA is TGTGCCAGCAGGGGGCTGAGCACAGATACGCAGTATTTT. The encoded protein is CASRGLSTDTQYF.

V is TRBV20-1 and J is TRBJ1-1, with D maybe TRBD1 (6 bases). The CDR3 consists of 15 residues. Looked up from germline, CDR1 is DFQATT and CDR2 is SNEGSKA (reference sequence). V lost 6 bases and J 5 bases, leaving 22 bases between the germline ends. CDR3 sequence: CSALPGGGAKTEAFF. The CDR3 DNA reads as TGCAGTGCACTTCCGGGCGGGGGCGCGAAGACTGAAGCTTTCTTT.

The chain joins TRBV7-9 to TRBJ1-4; D is possibly TRBD1 (6 bases). Germline CDR1 reads SEHNR; CDR2 reads FQNEAQ (reference sequence). Trimming stripped 0 bases from V and 8 bases from J, with 16 bases between. The length of the CDR3 is 16 residues. The CDR3 is CASSLASGGPEEKLFF. The CDR3, as DNA: TGTGCCAGCAGCTTAGCGTCGGGGGGGCCGGAGGAAAAACTGTTTTTT. The entire variable domain, with the rest obtained from reference TRBV7-9 and TRBJ1-4, is as follows: DTGVSQNPRHKITKRGQNVTFRCDPISEHNRLYWYRQTLGQGPEFLTYFQNEAQLEKSRLLSDRFSAERPKGSFSTLEIQRTEQGDSAMYLCASSLASGGPEEKLFFGSGTQLSVL.

The rearrangement uses TRBV11-2 and TRBJ2-3, with D perhaps TRBD1 or TRBD2 (5 bases each). The CDR3 has 17 amino acids. Per the germline V gene, CDR1 is SGHAT and CDR2 is FQNNGV. V was trimmed by 6 bases and J by 2 bases, leaving 21 bases between them. The CDR3: CASRDSRRGRATDTQYF. CDR3 DNA sequence: TGTGCCAGCAGAGATTCAAGACGGGGCCGGGCCACAGATACGCAGTATTTT.

At least ten counts were recorded for this clonotype. The V gene is TRBV6-1, the J gene TRBJ1-1; possibly TRBD1 for D (5 bases). The CDR3 is 13 amino acids. The germline V and J ends were trimmed by 6 bases and 0 bases, with 8 bases remaining between them. CDR1 is MNHNS and CDR2 is SASEGT in the germline V gene. CDR3 amino acids: CASRATVNTEAFF. The DNA for the CDR3 is TGTGCCAGCAGGGCGACAGTGAACACTGAAGCTTTCTTT.